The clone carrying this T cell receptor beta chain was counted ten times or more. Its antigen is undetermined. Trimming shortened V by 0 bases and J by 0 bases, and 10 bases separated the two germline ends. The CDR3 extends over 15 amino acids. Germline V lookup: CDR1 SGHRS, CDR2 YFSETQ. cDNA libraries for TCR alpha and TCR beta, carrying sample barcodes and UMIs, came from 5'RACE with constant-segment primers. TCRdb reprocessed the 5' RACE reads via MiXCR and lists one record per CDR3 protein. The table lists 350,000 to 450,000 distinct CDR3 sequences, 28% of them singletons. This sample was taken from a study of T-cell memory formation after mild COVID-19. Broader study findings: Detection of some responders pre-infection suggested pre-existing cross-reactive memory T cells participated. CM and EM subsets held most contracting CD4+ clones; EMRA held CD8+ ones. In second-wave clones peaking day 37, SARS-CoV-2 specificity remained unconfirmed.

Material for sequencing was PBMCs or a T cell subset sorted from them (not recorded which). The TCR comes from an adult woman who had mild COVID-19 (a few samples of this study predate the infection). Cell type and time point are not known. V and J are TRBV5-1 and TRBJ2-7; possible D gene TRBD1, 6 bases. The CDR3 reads CASSLVPGVSYEQYF. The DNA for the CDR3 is TGCGCCAGCAGCTTGGTGCCAGGGGTCTCCTACGAGCAGTACTTC. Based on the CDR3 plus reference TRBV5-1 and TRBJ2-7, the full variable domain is KAGVTQTPRYLIKTRGQQVTLSCSPISGHRSVSWYQQTPGQGLQFLFEYFSETQRNKGNFPGRFSGRQFSNSRSEMNVSTLELGDSALYLCASSLVPGVSYEQYFGPGTRLTVT.